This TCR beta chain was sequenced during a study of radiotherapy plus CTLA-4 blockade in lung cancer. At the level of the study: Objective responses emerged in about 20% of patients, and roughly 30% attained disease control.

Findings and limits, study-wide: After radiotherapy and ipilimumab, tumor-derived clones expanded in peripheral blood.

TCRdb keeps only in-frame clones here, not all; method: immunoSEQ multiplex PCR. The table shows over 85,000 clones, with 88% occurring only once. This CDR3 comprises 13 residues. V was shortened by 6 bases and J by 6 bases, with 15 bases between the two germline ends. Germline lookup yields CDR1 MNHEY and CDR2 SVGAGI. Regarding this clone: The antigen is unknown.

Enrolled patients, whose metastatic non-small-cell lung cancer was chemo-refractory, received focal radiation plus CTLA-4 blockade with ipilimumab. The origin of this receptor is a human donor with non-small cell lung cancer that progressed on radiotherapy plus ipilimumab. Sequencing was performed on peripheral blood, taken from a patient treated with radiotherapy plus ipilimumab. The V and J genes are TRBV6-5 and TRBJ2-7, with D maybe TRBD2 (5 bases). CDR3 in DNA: TGTGCCAGCAGGGAGTTTTCGGCGGGCGAGCAGTACTTC. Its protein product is CASREFSAGEQYF.